This T cell receptor beta chain was captured in a study of blood T cells in healthy people across ages. Primers used in a second PCR of roughly 6 to 11 cycles were a sample-barcoded 5' primer and a J-beta primer mix. Every single cDNA molecule received a tag from a template-switch adaptor with 12 random nucleotides. TCRdb passed the 5' RACE reads through MiXCR, listing each CDR3 protein once. This table has 650,000 to 1,000,000 distinct CDR3 sequences, 36% appearing once. Of note for this clonotype: Antigen unknown.

Regarding the study as a whole: Significant beta diversity loss was already apparent by age approximately 38, declining roughly linearly.

Material for sequencing was blood. The sequence came from a man between 18 and 29 years old in good health.

Here the CDR3 reads CASSTGEVYGYTF. In nucleotides, the CDR3 is TGCGCCAGCAGCACAGGGGAAGTTTATGGCTACACCTTC. The chain is built from TRBV5-1 and TRBJ1-2, with TRBD1 matching over 7 bases. CDR3 length: 13 residues. Looked up from germline, CDR1 is SGHRS and CDR2 is YFSETQ. V trimming: 4 bases; J trimming: 5 bases; junction bases outside the gene matches: 5.